These 26 T cell receptor beta chains originate from one sample sequenced in a study of T cells in Graves' hyperthyroidism and ophthalmopathy. TCR beta CDR3 regions were amplified from RNA. During a first-round RT-PCR of the TCR CDR3, the HTBI primer set was used. TCRdb independently ran MiXCR on the multiplex PCR reads; one entry per CDR3 protein. The table lists hundreds of thousands of distinct CDR3 sequences, approximately 18% of them singletons. The sample comprised blood. Receptors originate from a woman aged 50 to 60 with Graves' hyperthyroidism that later progressed to Graves' ophthalmopathy.

The chain carries TRBV12-3 or TRBV12-4 and TRBJ1-4; the D gene is possibly TRBD1 (5 bases). The V end lost 7 bases, the J end lost 6 bases, and 12 bases lay between the germline ends. The length of the CDR3 is 13 residues. The CDR3 DNA reads as TGTGCCAGCACCACGGGGGGGTATGAAAAACTGTTTTTT. Residues: CASTTGGYEKLFF.

Only a few counts were recorded for this clonotype. This chain uses TRBV12-3 or TRBV12-4 with TRBJ2-7, with 7 bases matching TRBD2. Trimming took 3 bases from V and 6 from J; bases not matched to a gene: 8. The CDR3 consists of 14 residues. CDR3 DNA: TGTGCCAGCAGTTTGGGGGGGAGGGTCGGCGAGCAGTACTTC. Its translation is CASSLGGRVGEQYF.

Many counts were recorded for this clonotype. The chain joins TRBV2 to TRBJ2-7; the match to TRBD1 covers 8 bases. Germline CDR1 SNHLY, CDR2 FYNNEI. The CDR3 is 14 amino acids. Trimming took 5 bases from V and 3 from J; bases not matched to a gene: 6. The CDR3 coding sequence is TGTGCCAGCAGTCCGGACAGGGATCGCTACGAGCAGTACTTC. It translates to CASSPDRDRYEQYF.

The V and J genes are TRBV27 and TRBJ1-1; D uncertain. Looked up from germline, CDR1 is MNHEY and CDR2 is SMNVEV (reference sequence). V lost 6 bases, J lost 7 bases, and 9 bases lay in between. The CDR3 contains 11 residues. CDR3 residues: CASSTAGEAFF. In nucleotides, the CDR3 is TGTGCCAGCAGCACAGCGGGTGAAGCTTTCTTT.

The chain has TRBV18 and TRBJ1-2; D uncertain. The CDR3 totals 13 residues. Germline CDR1 is KGHSH and CDR2 is LQKENI. V lost 0 bases and J lost 4, with 6 bases in between. Here the CDR3 reads CASSPPRGYGYTF. The CDR3 DNA reads as TGTGCCAGCTCACCACCCCGGGGCTATGGCTACACCTTC.

This rearrangement joins TRBV6-5 to TRBJ1-5; D is unresolved. V was clipped by 0 bases and J by 0 bases, with 9 bases between them. The germline CDR1 and CDR2 sequences are MNHEY and SVGAGI. This CDR3 is 16 amino acids long. The CDR3 sequence is CASSYSFSSSNQPQHF. In DNA form, the CDR3 reads TGTGCCAGCAGTTACTCGTTCAGTAGTAGCAATCAGCCCCAGCATTTT.

The CDR3: CASSQALGQGNEQFF. The CDR3 DNA reads as TGCGCCAGCAGCCAAGCTTTAGGACAGGGAAATGAGCAGTTCTTC. The chain combines TRBV4-1 with TRBJ2-1; TRBD1 matches at 8 bases. V gave up 1 base and J gave up 7 bases; unmatched junction bases: 6. Germline V gives CDR1 MGHRA, CDR2 YSYEKL. There are 15 residues in the CDR3.

The rearrangement joins TRBV4-1 to TRBJ2-7; D unclear. Germline V gene lookup returns CDR1 MGHRA and CDR2 YSYEKL. This CDR3 is built from 15 residues. V lost 2 bases to trimming and J lost 2 bases, with 13 bases between them. CDR3 sequence (DNA): TGCGCCAGCAGCCAAACTCTCAATGAAGCCTACGAGCAGTACTTC. Translation: CASSQTLNEAYEQYF.

A word on this clonotype: A read error may explain this, as a much larger clone is one base away. The V and J genes are TRBV7-8 and TRBJ1-1; D might be TRBD1 (6 bases). This CDR3 contains 14 residues. Germline V gives CDR1 SGHVS, CDR2 FQNEAQ. In DNA, the CDR3 is TGTGCCAGCAGCGTACAGGGTGGTCACACTGAAGCTCTCTTT. It codes for CASSVQGGHTEALF.

The rearrangement uses TRBV9 and TRBJ2-2; TRBD2 matches at 7 bases. Germline CDR1 reads SGDLS; CDR2 reads YYNGEE. V lost 0 bases, J lost 4 bases, and 3 bases stayed unmatched. The CDR3 is 15 amino acids. The CDR3 is CASSVGAGVTGELFF. The CDR3 DNA is TGTGCCAGCAGCGTAGGGGCGGGGGTCACCGGGGAGCTGTTTTTT.

This clonotype was observed a few times. The V call is TRBV6-1, the J call TRBJ1-3; tentative D call: TRBD1 (5 bases). Germline assignment: CDR1 MNHNS and CDR2 SASEGT. The CDR3 sequence is 16 residues long. The V and J ends lost 1 base and 0 bases respectively, with 10 bases between them. The CDR3 sequence is CASSEEGLHSGNTIYF. The DNA of the CDR3 is TGTGCCAGCAGTGAAGAGGGGTTACACTCTGGAAACACCATATATTTT.

This clonotype was seen a single time. The rearrangement links TRBV7-8 to TRBJ1-2, with D uncertain. The V and J ends lost 1 base and 9 bases respectively, with 15 bases between them. The CDR3 extends over 14 amino acids. CDR1 SGHVS and CDR2 FQNEAQ come from the germline V gene. As DNA, the CDR3 is TGTGCCAGCAGCTTAGACGTTGGGCCCTGGAGCTACACCTTC. Translating it yields CASSLDVGPWSYTF.

This clonotype was detected ten times or more. This rearrangement joins TRBV3-1 to TRBJ1-1, with D tentatively TRBD1 (6 bases). V was trimmed by 3 bases and J by 10 bases, leaving 18 bases between them. Germline-derived CDR1 and CDR2 are LGHDT and YNNKEL (reference sequence). The CDR3 totals 14 residues. CDR3 amino acids: CASSHRSGEGGAFF. The CDR3 DNA is TGTGCCAGCAGCCACCGAAGCGGGGAGGGGGGAGCTTTCTTT.

The V and J genes are TRBV27 and TRBJ1-5, with 7 bases lining up with TRBD1. The CDR3 consists of 15 residues. Germline V gene lookup returns CDR1 MNHEY and CDR2 SMNVEV (reference sequence). Losses at the gene ends were 5 bases for V and 4 bases for J; bases not matched to a gene: 8. The CDR3 loop reads CASSKKQGSNQPQHF. The DNA of the CDR3 is TGTGCCAGCAGTAAAAAACAGGGGTCGAATCAGCCCCAGCATTTT.

This clonotype occurred a few times. This chain uses TRBV6-5 with TRBJ1-1; 7 bases align to TRBD1. V lost 2 bases to trimming and J lost 0 bases; unmatched junction nucleotides: 3. The CDR3 runs to 15 residues. Germline assignment: CDR1 MNHEY and CDR2 SVGAGI. The chain's CDR3 is CASSYNGQVNTEAFF. The CDR3 DNA reads as TGTGCCAGCAGTTACAATGGACAGGTGAACACTGAAGCTTTCTTT.

The chain couples TRBV4-1 to TRBJ1-2, with D unclear. Germline V CDR1 and CDR2: MGHRA, YSYEKL. The germline V and J ends were trimmed by 0 bases and 3 bases, with 14 bases remaining between them. CDR3 length equals 16 residues. The CDR3 sequence: CASSQDPLGRYYGYTF. The CDR3 DNA reads TGCGCCAGCAGCCAAGATCCTTTGGGCAGGTACTATGGCTACACCTTC.

V usage is TRBV27 and J usage is TRBJ2-7; 7 bases match TRBD1. CDR1 is MNHEY and CDR2 is SMNVEV in the germline V gene (reference sequence). V dropped 6 bases and J dropped 3; count of bases not matched to a gene: 11. CDR3 length equals 15 residues. The CDR3 region has the DNA TGTGCCAGCAGCCACGTTGAGACAGGGCTCTACGAGCAGTACTTC. Its translation: CASSHVETGLYEQYF.

The table lists this clonotype with many counts. This chain uses TRBV3-1 with TRBJ2-1, with TRBD2 identical over 8 bases. The CDR3 sequence is 14 residues long. The J segment lost 9 bases and the V segment lost 3 bases, leaving 7 bases of the junction unmatched. Germline V gene data show CDR1 as LGHDT and CDR2 as YNNKEL (reference sequence). The CDR3 DNA reads TGTGCCAGCAGCCATGGAGCGGGGGCAGGTGAGCAGTTCTTC. Amino acid sequence: CASSHGAGAGEQFF.

This clonotype was recorded many times. The genes are TRBV11-3 and TRBJ1-1, with unresolved D. The length of the CDR3 is 16 residues. Trimming removed 1 base at V and 1 base at J, with 13 bases between. The germline CDR1 and CDR2 sequences are SGHNT and YENEEA. This chain's CDR3 is CASSLGYGGPNTEAFF. For the CDR3, the DNA is TGTGCCAGCAGCTTAGGATACGGCGGACCGAACACTGAAGCTTTCTTT. Looking up the rest from reference TRBV11-3 and TRBJ1-1 gives the full variable domain: EAGVVQSPRYKIIEKKQPVAFWCNPISGHNTLYWYLQNLGQGPELLIRYENEEAVDDSQLPKDRFSAERLKGVDSTLKIQPAELGDSAVYLCASSLGYGGPNTEAFFGQGTRLTVV.

This clonotype appeared many times. The chain is built from TRBV5-1 and TRBJ1-1, with D maybe TRBD1 (6 bases). CDR1 and CDR2 from the germline V gene are SGHRS and YFSETQ. Trimming left V 4 bases short and J 3 bases short, with 13 bases between. The CDR3 totals 14 residues. The CDR3 reads CASSTGREDTEAFF. DNA for the CDR3: TGCGCCAGCAGCACAGGGAGAGAAGACACTGAAGCTTTCTTT.

A note on this clonotype: A much larger clonotype is one base distant, so this may be a read error. The gene calls are TRBV2 and TRBJ2-7, with 9 bases lining up with TRBD1. The CDR3 extends over 13 amino acids. Germline CDR1 reads SNHLY; CDR2 reads FYNNEI. V lost 7 bases and J lost 9; bases outside the gene matches: 10. In DNA, the CDR3 is TGTGCCAGCATCGGGACAGGGCCGAAGGTGCAGTACTTC. Translated: CASIGTGPKVQYF.

This clonotype was observed at least ten times. The rearrangement joins TRBV15 to TRBJ1-1; no firm D call. The germline V gene encodes CDR1 LNHNV and CDR2 YYDKDF (reference sequence). The CDR3 is 14 amino acids. V dropped 5 bases and J dropped 4 bases, with 14 bases sitting between them. The CDR3 reads CATSHKMVGTEAFF. The DNA of the CDR3 is TGTGCCACCAGCCACAAGATGGTTGGCACTGAAGCTTTCTTT.

This clonotype was seen just once. A read error may be the cause here, since a much bigger clone is one base away. The chain uses TRBV6-2 or TRBV6-3 and TRBJ1-2; D remains ambiguous. Between the trimmed V and J ends, which lost 5 bases and 0 bases, there was a span of 10 bases. This CDR3 spans 14 amino acids. The germline CDR1 and CDR2 sequences are MNHEY and SVGEGT. CDR3 in amino acids: CASSAGFANYGYTF. The CDR3 DNA reads as TGTGCCAGCAGTGCGGGGTTCGCTAACTATGGCTACACCTTC.

There are a few counts of this clonotype. V is TRBV7-8 and J is TRBJ2-5; the D is unclear. V lost 2 bases and J lost 4, with 17 bases in between. This CDR3 region has 16 residues. Germline lookup yields CDR1 SGHVS and CDR2 FQNEAQ. CDR3 protein: CASSLRTSLPGETQYF. In DNA form, the CDR3 reads TGTGCCAGCAGCTTACGTACCAGCCTACCTGGAGAGACCCAGTACTTC.

This clonotype was seen repeatedly, ten times or more. This rearrangement joins TRBV18 to TRBJ2-1, with D tentatively TRBD2 (6 bases). V was trimmed by 3 bases and J by 7 bases, leaving 13 bases between them. Germline-derived CDR1 and CDR2 are KGHSH and LQKENI. The CDR3 extends over 14 amino acids. Written as DNA, the CDR3 is TGTGCCAGCTCACCGCAAGCGGGTGAGAATGAGCAGTTCTTC. It yields the protein CASSPQAGENEQFF.

At least ten counts were recorded for this clonotype. The genes are TRBV11-3 and TRBJ2-5; D perhaps matches TRBD2 (5 bases). This CDR3 is 15 amino acids long. V shed 5 bases and J shed 1 base, with 14 bases lying between them. From germline, CDR1 is SGHNT and CDR2 YENEEA. CDR3 nucleotides: TGTGCCAGCAGCCCTGGCGGGCGAGTCCAAGAGACCCAGTACTTC. It is translated as CASSPGGRVQETQYF.